Listed below are T cell receptor beta chains from one sample, sequenced in a study of radiotherapy plus CTLA-4 blockade in lung cancer. Generated by immunoSEQ multiplex PCR, the TCRdb table keeps only in-frame clones and is missing some. Counted here are approximately 75,000 clones, approximately 80% occurring once; the ten biggest clones make up 7% to 8.5%. The sequencing here drew on peripheral blood, taken from a patient treated with radiotherapy plus ipilimumab. Receptors originate from a human donor with non-small cell lung cancer who had a complete response to radiotherapy plus ipilimumab. The CDR3 runs from the conserved cysteine through the conserved F or W. The D gene is left open where the match is weak. Not all rows give a size; the values are once, few, many and, for expanded clones, a class.

D gene: NA
J gene: TRBJ2-7
V gene: TRBV7-9
clone size: NA
CDR3 protein: CASSFTVEYEQYF
CDR3 DNA: TGTGCCAGCAGCTTTACAGTCGAATACGAGCAGTACTTC

D gene: TRBD1
J gene: TRBJ2-5
V gene: TRBV6-1
clone size: NA
CDR3 protein: CASMTGGLQETQYF
CDR3 DNA: TGTGCCAGCATGACAGGGGGTCTCCAAGAGACCCAGTACTTC

D gene: NA
J gene: TRBJ2-4
V gene: TRBV28
clone size: NA
CDR3 protein: CASSPDTDSFNFKNIQYF
CDR3 DNA: TGTGCCAGCAGTCCTGATACGGACAGCTTCAATTTCAAAAACATTCAGTACTTC

D gene: TRBD1
J gene: TRBJ1-4
V gene: TRBV28
clone size: NA
CDR3 protein: CASSPGQGAGGEKLFF
CDR3 DNA: TGTGCCAGCAGTCCGGGACAGGGGGCCGGTGGTGAAAAACTGTTTTTT

D gene: TRBD1
J gene: TRBJ1-2
V gene: TRBV7-9
clone size: NA
CDR3 protein: CASSPGTGLGYGYTF
CDR3 DNA: TGTGCCAGCAGCCCTGGGACAGGGTTAGGCTATGGCTACACCTTC

D gene: TRBD1
J gene: TRBJ1-5
V gene: TRBV28
clone size: NA
CDR3 protein: CASSGPGQGNQPQHF
CDR3 DNA: TGTGCCAGCAGTGGACCGGGACAGGGAAATCAGCCCCAGCATTTT

D gene: NA
J gene: TRBJ1-2
V gene: TRBV18
clone size: NA
CDR3 protein: CASSPLKGGDPHYGYTF
CDR3 DNA: TGTGCCAGCTCACCACTGAAGGGGGGCGACCCACACTATGGCTACACCTTC

D gene: NA
J gene: TRBJ1-6
V gene: TRBV5-1
clone size: NA
CDR3 protein: CASSPSQGNNSPLHF
CDR3 DNA: TGCGCCAGCAGTCCATCTCAGGGAAATAATTCACCCCTCCACTTT

D gene: NA
J gene: TRBJ2-3
V gene: TRBV29-1
clone size: NA
CDR3 protein: CSVVGSANTDTQYF
CDR3 DNA: TGCAGCGTTGTAGGCAGCGCAAACACAGATACGCAGTATTTT

D gene: NA
J gene: TRBJ1-1
V gene: TRBV6-1
clone size: NA
CDR3 protein: CASSEGGRVVTEAFF
CDR3 DNA: TGTGCCAGCAGTGAAGGGGGCAGGGTAGTCACTGAAGCTTTCTTT

D gene: TRBD1
J gene: TRBJ1-2
V gene: TRBV5-5
clone size: NA
CDR3 protein: CASSFFDRVVNYGYTF
CDR3 DNA: TGTGCCAGCAGCTTTTTCGACAGGGTAGTTAACTATGGCTACACCTTC

D gene: TRBD2
J gene: TRBJ2-5
V gene: TRBV29-1
clone size: NA
CDR3 protein: CSVLLAGASETQYF
CDR3 DNA: TGCAGCGTTCTTCTAGCGGGAGCTTCCGAGACCCAGTACTTC

D gene: NA
J gene: TRBJ2-1
V gene: TRBV19
clone size: NA
CDR3 protein: CASSIDVEQFF
CDR3 DNA: TGTGCCAGTAGTATAGACGTCGAGCAGTTCTTC

D gene: TRBD2
J gene: TRBJ2-1
V gene: TRBV28
clone size: NA
CDR3 protein: CASSLEASGRAGDEQFF
CDR3 DNA: TGTGCCAGCAGTTTAGAGGCTAGCGGGAGGGCCGGCGATGAGCAGTTCTTC

D gene: TRBD1
J gene: TRBJ1-2
V gene: TRBV2
clone size: NA
CDR3 protein: CASSRQGDYGYTF
CDR3 DNA: TGTGCCAGCAGTCGACAGGGTGACTATGGCTACACCTTC

D gene: NA
J gene: TRBJ2-5
V gene: TRBV4-1
clone size: medium-sized
CDR3 protein: CASSQELRLRGAQYF
CDR3 DNA: TGCGCCAGCAGCCAAGAACTCAGGCTACGAGGAGCCCAGTACTTC

D gene: TRBD2
J gene: TRBJ2-3
V gene: TRBV7-2
clone size: few
CDR3 protein: CASSSRTSGWGGNTQYF
CDR3 DNA: TGTGCCAGCAGCTCACGGACTAGCGGGTGGGGTGGGAATACGCAGTATTTT

D gene: NA
J gene: TRBJ1-2
V gene: TRBV5-1
clone size: few
CDR3 protein: CASSTWESAGGYTF
CDR3 DNA: TGCGCCAGCAGCACATGGGAATCCGCGGGAGGCTACACCTTC

D gene: NA
J gene: TRBJ1-1
V gene: TRBV21-1
clone size: NA
CDR3 protein: CASSNNSGPRNEAFF
CDR3 DNA: TGTGCCAGCAGCAACAACTCAGGCCCCAGGAATGAAGCTTTCTTT

D gene: NA
J gene: TRBJ2-1
V gene: TRBV2
clone size: NA
CDR3 protein: CASSAPTTVSEQFF
CDR3 DNA: TGTGCCAGCAGTGCACCGACGACCGTCAGTGAGCAGTTCTTC

D gene: TRBD1
J gene: TRBJ1-1
V gene: TRBV4-3
clone size: NA
CDR3 protein: CASSRGQGDEAFF
CDR3 DNA: TGCGCCAGCAGCCGCGGACAGGGCGATGAAGCTTTCTTT

D gene: TRBD1
J gene: TRBJ2-1
V gene: TRBV6-5
clone size: few
CDR3 protein: CASSSYPGQGGEQFF
CDR3 DNA: TGTGCCAGCAGTTCCTACCCGGGACAGGGTGGGGAGCAGTTCTTC

D gene: TRBD2
J gene: TRBJ2-4
V gene: TRBV7-2
clone size: NA
CDR3 protein: CASSSGEGRLAGQIQYF
CDR3 DNA: TGTGCCAGCAGCTCCGGGGAGGGGAGACTAGCGGGGCAGATTCAGTACTTC

D gene: TRBD2
J gene: TRBJ2-3
V gene: TRBV10-3
clone size: NA
CDR3 protein: CAIRPGLAGSTDTQYF
CDR3 DNA: TGTGCCATCAGACCGGGACTAGCGGGAAGTACAGATACGCAGTATTTT

D gene: NA
J gene: TRBJ2-1
V gene: TRBV7-9
clone size: few
CDR3 protein: CASSSWDPSSYNEQFF
CDR3 DNA: TGTGCCAGCAGCTCCTGGGACCCTAGCTCCTACAATGAGCAGTTCTTC

D gene: NA
J gene: TRBJ1-6
V gene: TRBV5-6
clone size: NA
CDR3 protein: CASSLGRVSSPLHF
CDR3 DNA: TGTGCCAGCAGCTTGGGCAGGGTGTCTTCACCCCTCCACTTT

D gene: NA
J gene: TRBJ2-1
V gene: TRBV7-2
clone size: few
CDR3 protein: CASSPHGTHNEQFF
CDR3 DNA: TGTGCCAGCAGCCCGCACGGAACGCACAATGAGCAGTTCTTC

D gene: NA
J gene: TRBJ1-2
V gene: TRBV5-8
clone size: NA
CDR3 protein: CASSLAGQSNYGYTF
CDR3 DNA: TGTGCCAGCAGCTTGGCGGGGCAGAGTAACTATGGCTACACCTTC

D gene: NA
J gene: TRBJ2-7
V gene: TRBV25-1
clone size: NA
CDR3 protein: CASADRFTYEQYF
CDR3 DNA: TGTGCCAGCGCTGACAGGTTTACCTACGAGCAGTACTTC

D gene: NA
J gene: TRBJ2-3
V gene: TRBV27
clone size: NA
CDR3 protein: CASSPPPRLRDTDTQYF
CDR3 DNA: TGTGCCAGCAGTCCCCCCCCCAGGCTAAGGGACACAGATACGCAGTATTTT

D gene: NA
J gene: TRBJ1-1
V gene: TRBV10-3
clone size: NA
CDR3 protein: CAISGARQTGNTEAFF
CDR3 DNA: TGTGCCATCAGTGGAGCCCGACAGACCGGGAACACTGAAGCTTTCTTT